Sequencing of this T cell receptor (beta chain) was carried out in a study of beta chain features in type 1 diabetes. Study-wide findings and caveats: Moderate but significant shortening of TCRB CDR3s was recorded in all four CD4+ subsets from Type 1 diabetes patients.

Expressed TCRB transcripts were sequenced, since all the RNA that had been isolated was reverse transcribed. TCRdb keeps only in-frame clones here, not all; method: immunoSEQ multiplex PCR. The sample carries about 370,000 clones, around 15% recorded once. This clone was seen a few times. Its specificity is not known. The V gene lost 3 bases and the J gene lost 1 base, with 9 bases spanning the gap. This CDR3 region has 14 residues. In germline, CDR1 is SGDLS, CDR2 YYNGEE. Sequenced input: naive CD4+ T cells from blood. The rearrangement uses TRBV9 and TRBJ2-3; D may be TRBD1 (6 bases). The receptor was isolated from a young woman in good health. The chain's CDR3 is CASSEYRGTDTQYF. CDR3 coding DNA: TGTGCCAGCAGCGAATACAGGGGCACAGATACGCAGTATTTT.